The 8 T cell receptor beta chains reported below all come from one sample, sequenced in a study of T-cell memory formation after mild COVID-19. TCRdb recomputed calls from the 5' RACE reads with MiXCR, one row per CDR3 protein. The table has some 97,000 distinct CDR3 sequences, 11% seen once. Source material: PBMCs or a T cell subset sorted from them (not recorded which). The receptor set was obtained from a man in his late teens or twenties who had mild COVID-19 (a few samples of this study predate the infection). Cell type and time point are not known.

The V call is TRBV23-1, the J call TRBJ2-1; D is possibly TRBD1 (5 bases). TRBV23-1 belongs to the ORF category, with a function that is uncertain. This CDR3 is 12 amino acids long. V lost 6 bases and J 8 bases, leaving 11 bases between the germline ends. The DNA for the CDR3 is TGCGCCAGCAGACAGGTCGGCGATGAGCAGTTCTTC. Protein: CASRQVGDEQFF.

This clonotype was seen more than once but under ten times. The rearrangement joins TRBV27 to TRBJ2-5, with TRBD1 as a possible D gene (6 bases). Trimming removed 3 bases at V and 2 bases at J, with 10 bases between. The CDR3 has 14 amino acids. Germline-derived CDR1 and CDR2 are MNHEY and SMNVEV (reference sequence). CDR3 DNA: TGTGCCAGCAGTTTGCAGGGGCGGCAAGAGACCCAGTACTTC. Protein sequence: CASSLQGRQETQYF.

The chain is built from TRBV20-1 and TRBJ2-7; 9 bases are a match to TRBD1. The CDR3 contains 14 residues. V was clipped by 3 bases and J by 2 bases; unmatched bases: 5. Germline V gene sequence: CDR1 DFQATT, CDR2 SNEGSKA (reference sequence). This chain's CDR3 is CSARGDREAYEQYF. CDR3 DNA sequence: TGCAGTGCTAGGGGGGACAGGGAAGCCTACGAGCAGTACTTC.

The chain joins TRBV7-6 to TRBJ2-3; 9 bases agree with TRBD2. Unmatched junction bases numbered 5, after V lost 5 bases and J lost 2 bases. CDR3 length equals 15 residues. The germline V gene encodes CDR1 SGHVS and CDR2 FNYEAQ. The CDR3 coding sequence is TGTGCCAGCAGCCGGACTAGCGTTGCCACAGATACGCAGTATTTT. This encodes CASSRTSVATDTQYF.

The DNA for the CDR3 is TGCAGTGCCCGAGTTGTTTCCTACAATGAGCAGTTCTTC. Residues: CSARVVSYNEQFF. This chain uses TRBV20-1 with TRBJ2-1; D not resolved. CDR1 DFQATT and CDR2 SNEGSKA come from the germline V gene (reference sequence). CDR3 length equals 13 residues. Between the trimmed V and J ends, which lost 6 bases and 1 base, there was a span of 10 bases.

This clonotype was picked up many times. The chain recombines TRBV12-3 or TRBV12-4 with TRBJ2-3; 7 bases fit TRBD2. The length of the CDR3 is 14 residues. V shed 6 bases and J 1 base; nucleotides not matched to a gene: 4. CDR3 region: CASSPSGGTDTQYF. CDR3 DNA: TGTGCCAGCAGCCCAAGCGGGGGCACAGATACGCAGTATTTT.

This clonotype was counted many times. This sequence joins TRBV7-6 and TRBJ2-7; 8 bases agree with TRBD1. The CDR3 loop spans 15 amino acids. Looked up from germline, CDR1 is SGHVS and CDR2 is FNYEAQ. Trimming cost V 5 bases and J 0 bases; bases outside gene matches: 6. The CDR3 DNA reads TGTGCCAGCAGCGCAGGACAGGGACACTCCTACGAGCAGTACTTC. It yields the protein CASSAGQGHSYEQYF.

This rearrangement joins TRBV3-1 to TRBJ1-5; a weak D match, TRBD1 (5 bases). This CDR3 has 14 amino acids. V lost 0 bases, J lost 3 bases, and 6 bases lay in between. Germline V CDR1 and CDR2: LGHDT, YNNKEL (reference sequence). The CDR3 DNA sequence: TGTGCCAGCAGCCAAGAAGGGGACAATCAGCCCCAGCATTTT. Translation gives CASSQEGDNQPQHF.